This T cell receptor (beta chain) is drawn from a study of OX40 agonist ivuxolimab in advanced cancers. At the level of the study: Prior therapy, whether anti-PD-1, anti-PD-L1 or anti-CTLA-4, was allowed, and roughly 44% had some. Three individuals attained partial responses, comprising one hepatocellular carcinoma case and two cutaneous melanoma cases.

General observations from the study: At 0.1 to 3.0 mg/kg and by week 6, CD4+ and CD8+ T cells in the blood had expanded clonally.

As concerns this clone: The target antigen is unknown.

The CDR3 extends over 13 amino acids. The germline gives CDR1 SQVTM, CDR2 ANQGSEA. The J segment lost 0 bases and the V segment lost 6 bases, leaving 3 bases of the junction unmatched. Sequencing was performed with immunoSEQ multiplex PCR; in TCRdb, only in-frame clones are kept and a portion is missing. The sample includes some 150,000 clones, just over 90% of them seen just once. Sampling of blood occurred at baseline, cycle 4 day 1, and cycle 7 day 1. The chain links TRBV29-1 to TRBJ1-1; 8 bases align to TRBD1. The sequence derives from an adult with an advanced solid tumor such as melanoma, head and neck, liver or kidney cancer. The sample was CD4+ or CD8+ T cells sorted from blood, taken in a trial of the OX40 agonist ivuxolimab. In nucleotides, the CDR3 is TGCAGCGTGGCAGGGGGCCTGAACACTGAAGCTTTCTTT. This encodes CSVAGGLNTEAFF.